Included here is one T cell receptor (beta chain) sequence, with context. The antigen is unknown. A much bigger clone sits one base away, suggesting this may be a read error. MiXCR, applied by TCRdb to the reads, yields one record per CDR3 protein. The data show roughly 990,000 distinct CDR3 sequences, approximately 31% seen once. This sample stems from a study of T cell repertoires in cytomegalovirus infection. This CDR3 region has 13 residues. The germline V gene has CDR1 MNHNY and CDR2 SVGAGI (reference sequence). V was cut by 4 bases and J by 1 base, with 7 bases left in between. The V gene is TRBV6-6, the J gene TRBJ1-1; D is ambiguous. The sequence derives from a human donor in good health (CMV status not recorded). Some clones in this sample may be carry-over from other donors' samples. The sequencing here drew on cultured CD8+ T cells from PBMCs, taken from culture after CMV antigen stimulation. The CDR3 coding sequence is TGTGCCAGCAGTTTTTACCAGAACACTGAAGCTTTCTTT. This translates into CASSFYQNTEAFF.